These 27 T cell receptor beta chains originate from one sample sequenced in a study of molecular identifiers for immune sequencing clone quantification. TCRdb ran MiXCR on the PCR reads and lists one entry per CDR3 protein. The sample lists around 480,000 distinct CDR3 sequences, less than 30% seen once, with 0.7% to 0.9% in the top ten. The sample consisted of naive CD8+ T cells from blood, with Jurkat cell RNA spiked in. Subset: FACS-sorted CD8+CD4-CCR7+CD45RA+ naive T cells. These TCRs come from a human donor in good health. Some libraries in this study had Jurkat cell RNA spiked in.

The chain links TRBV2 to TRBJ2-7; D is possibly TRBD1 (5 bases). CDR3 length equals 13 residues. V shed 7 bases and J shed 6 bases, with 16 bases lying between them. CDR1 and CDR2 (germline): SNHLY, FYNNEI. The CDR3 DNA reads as TGTGCCAGCACCGAAAATAGGGGTTTCGAGCAGTACTTC. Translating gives CASTENRGFEQYF.

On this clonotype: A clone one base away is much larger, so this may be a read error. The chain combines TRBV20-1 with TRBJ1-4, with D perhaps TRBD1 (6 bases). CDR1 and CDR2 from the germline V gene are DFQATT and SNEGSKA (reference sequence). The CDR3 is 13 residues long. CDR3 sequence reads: CSAEEDRYENLFF. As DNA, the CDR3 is TGCAGTGCAGAGGAGGACAGATATGAAAACCTGTTTTTT.

The CDR3 here is CASGPKGQGHGYTF. The CDR3 nucleotides read TGTGCCAGCGGCCCAAAGGGACAGGGTCATGGCTACACCTTC. The chain joins TRBV3-1 to TRBJ1-2; 9 bases match TRBD1. Losses at the gene ends were 8 bases for V and 6 bases for J; bases not matched to a gene: 10. This CDR3 comprises 14 residues. Germline-derived CDR1 and CDR2 are LGHDT and YNNKEL (reference sequence).

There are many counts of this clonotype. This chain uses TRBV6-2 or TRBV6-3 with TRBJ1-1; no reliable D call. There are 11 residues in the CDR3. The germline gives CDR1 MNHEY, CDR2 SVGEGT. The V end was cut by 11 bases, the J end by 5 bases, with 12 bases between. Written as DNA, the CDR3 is TGTGCCGGAAGAACGGGGACTGAAGCTTTCTTT. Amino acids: CAGRTGTEAFF.

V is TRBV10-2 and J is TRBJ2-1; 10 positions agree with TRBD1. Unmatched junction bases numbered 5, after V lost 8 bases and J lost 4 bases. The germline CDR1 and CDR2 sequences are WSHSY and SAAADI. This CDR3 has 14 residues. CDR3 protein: CASSEGQGYNEQFF. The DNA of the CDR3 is TGCGCCAGCTCTGAGGGACAGGGGTACAATGAGCAGTTCTTC.

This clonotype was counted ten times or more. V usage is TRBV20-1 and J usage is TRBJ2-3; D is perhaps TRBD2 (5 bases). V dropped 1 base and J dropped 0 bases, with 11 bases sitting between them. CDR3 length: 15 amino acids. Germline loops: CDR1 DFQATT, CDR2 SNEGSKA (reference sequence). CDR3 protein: CSARARGESTDTQYF. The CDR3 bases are TGCAGTGCTAGAGCACGGGGAGAAAGCACAGATACGCAGTATTTT.

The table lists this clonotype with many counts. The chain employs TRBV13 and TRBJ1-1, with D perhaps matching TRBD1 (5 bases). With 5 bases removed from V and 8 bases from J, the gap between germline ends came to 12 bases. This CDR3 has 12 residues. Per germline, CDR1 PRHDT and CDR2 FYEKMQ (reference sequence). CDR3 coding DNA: TGTGCCAGCAGCCCATCGGGGCTCGAAGCTTTCTTT. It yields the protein CASSPSGLEAFF.

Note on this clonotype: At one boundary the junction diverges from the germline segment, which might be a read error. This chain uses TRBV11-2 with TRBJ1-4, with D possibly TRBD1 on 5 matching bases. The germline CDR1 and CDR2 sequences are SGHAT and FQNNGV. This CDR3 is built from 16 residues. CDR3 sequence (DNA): TGTGCCAGCAGCCCGGGGCCGGTGGTATCGGATGAAAAACCGTTTTTT. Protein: CASSPGPVVSDEKPFF.

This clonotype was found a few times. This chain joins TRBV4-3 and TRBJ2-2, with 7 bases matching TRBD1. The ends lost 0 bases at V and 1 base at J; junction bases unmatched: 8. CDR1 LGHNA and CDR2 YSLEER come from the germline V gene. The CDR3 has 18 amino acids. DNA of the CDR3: TGCGCCAGCAGCCAAGATCGGAAGGGGGCCCAGAACACCGGGGAGCTGTTTTTT. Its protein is CASSQDRKGAQNTGELFF.

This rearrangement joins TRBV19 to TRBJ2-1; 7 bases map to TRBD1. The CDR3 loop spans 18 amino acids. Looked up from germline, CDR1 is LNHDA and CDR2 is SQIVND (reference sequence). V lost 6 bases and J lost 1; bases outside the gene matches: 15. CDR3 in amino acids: CASRPVLGRDSSYNEQFF. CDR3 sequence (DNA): TGTGCCAGTAGACCAGTATTGGGCCGGGACAGTTCCTACAATGAGCAGTTCTTC.

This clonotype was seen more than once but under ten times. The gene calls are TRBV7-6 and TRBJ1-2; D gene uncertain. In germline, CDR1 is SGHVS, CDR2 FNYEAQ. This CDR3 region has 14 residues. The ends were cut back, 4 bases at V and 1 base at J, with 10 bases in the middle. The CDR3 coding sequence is TGTGCCAGCAGCTCTGTTGACCTTAACTATGGCTACACCTTC. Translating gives CASSSVDLNYGYTF.

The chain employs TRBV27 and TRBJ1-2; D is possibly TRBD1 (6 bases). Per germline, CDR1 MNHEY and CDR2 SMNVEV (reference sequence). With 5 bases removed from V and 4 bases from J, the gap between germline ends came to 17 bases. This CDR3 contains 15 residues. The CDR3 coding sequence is TGTGCCAGCAGTCCCGGACACGGAGGGGGCTATGGCTACACCTTC. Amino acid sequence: CASSPGHGGGYGYTF.

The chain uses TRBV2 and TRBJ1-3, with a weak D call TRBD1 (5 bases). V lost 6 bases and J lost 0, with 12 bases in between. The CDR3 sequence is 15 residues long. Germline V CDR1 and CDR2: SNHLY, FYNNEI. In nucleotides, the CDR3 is TGTGCCAGCAGGCAGGGAACAGACTCTGGAAACACCATATATTTT. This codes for CASRQGTDSGNTIYF.

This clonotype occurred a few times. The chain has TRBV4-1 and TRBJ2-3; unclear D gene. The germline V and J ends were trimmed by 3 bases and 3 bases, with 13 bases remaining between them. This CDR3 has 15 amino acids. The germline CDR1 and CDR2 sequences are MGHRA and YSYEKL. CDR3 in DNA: TGCGCCAGCAGCCAGGAACGGACCCTAACAGATACGCAGTATTTT. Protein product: CASSQERTLTDTQYF.

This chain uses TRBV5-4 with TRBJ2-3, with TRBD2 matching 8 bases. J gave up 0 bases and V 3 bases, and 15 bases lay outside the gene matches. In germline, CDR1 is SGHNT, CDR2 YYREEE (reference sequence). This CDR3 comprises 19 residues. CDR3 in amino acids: CASSWGEGAGVSSTDTQYF. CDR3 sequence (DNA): TGTGCCAGCAGCTGGGGTGAAGGAGCGGGGGTCTCTAGCACAGATACGCAGTATTTT. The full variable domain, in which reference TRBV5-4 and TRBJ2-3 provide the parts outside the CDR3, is ETGVTQSPTHLIKTRGQQVTLRCSSQSGHNTVSWYQQALGQGPQFIFQYYREEENGRGNFPPRFSGLQFPNYSSELNVNALELDDSALYLCASSWGEGAGVSSTDTQYFGPGTRLTVL.

CDR3 region: CASSFRLTGGYTF. In nucleotides, the CDR3 is TGTGCCAGCAGTTTTCGGTTGACTGGCGGCTACACCTTC. V usage is TRBV28 and J usage is TRBJ1-2; D is undetermined. The CDR3 has 13 amino acids. V lost 3 bases and J lost 8, with 13 bases in between. Germline V gene data show CDR1 as MDHEN and CDR2 as SYDVKM.

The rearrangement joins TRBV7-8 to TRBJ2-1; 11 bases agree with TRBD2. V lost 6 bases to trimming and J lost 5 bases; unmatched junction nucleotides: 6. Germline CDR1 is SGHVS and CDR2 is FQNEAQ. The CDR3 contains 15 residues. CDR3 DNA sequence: TGTGCCAGCAGAGCGACTAGCGGGGCTAACAATGAGCAGTTCTTC. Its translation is CASRATSGANNEQFF.

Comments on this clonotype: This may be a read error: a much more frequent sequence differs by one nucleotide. This CDR3 reads CASGLQENTQAFF. The DNA for the CDR3 is TGTGCTAGTGGTTTGCAAGAGAACACTCAAGCTTTCTTT. This chain joins TRBV12-5 and TRBJ1-1, with D hard to call. The CDR3 totals 13 residues. Per germline, CDR1 LGHNT and CDR2 FRNRAP.

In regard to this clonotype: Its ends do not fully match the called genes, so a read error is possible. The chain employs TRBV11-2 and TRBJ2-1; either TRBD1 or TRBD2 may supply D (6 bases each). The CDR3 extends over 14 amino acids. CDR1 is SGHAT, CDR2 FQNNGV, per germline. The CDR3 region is CARSLGGPYNEQFF. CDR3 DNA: TGTGCCCGCAGCTTAGGGGGGCCCTACAATGAGCAGTTCTTC.

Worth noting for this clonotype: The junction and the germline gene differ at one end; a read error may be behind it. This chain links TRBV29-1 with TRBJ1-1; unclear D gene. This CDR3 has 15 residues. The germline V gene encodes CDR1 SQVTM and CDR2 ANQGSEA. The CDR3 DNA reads TGCAGCGTTGAAGGTTCACTAGATTTGAACACTGAAGCTCTCTTC. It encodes CSVEGSLDLNTEALF.

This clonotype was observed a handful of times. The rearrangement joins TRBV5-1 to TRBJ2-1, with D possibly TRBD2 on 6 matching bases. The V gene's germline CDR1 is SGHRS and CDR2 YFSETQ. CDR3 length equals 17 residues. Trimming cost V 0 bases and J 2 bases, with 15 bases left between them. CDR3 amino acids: CASSLAPLATAYNEQFF. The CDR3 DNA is TGCGCCAGCAGCTTGGCCCCCCTAGCGACCGCCTACAATGAGCAGTTCTTC. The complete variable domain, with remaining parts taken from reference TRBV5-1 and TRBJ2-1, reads KAGVTQTPRYLIKTRGQQVTLSCSPISGHRSVSWYQQTPGQGLQFLFEYFSETQRNKGNFPGRFSGRQFSNSRSEMNVSTLELGDSALYLCASSLAPLATAYNEQFFGPGTRLTVL.

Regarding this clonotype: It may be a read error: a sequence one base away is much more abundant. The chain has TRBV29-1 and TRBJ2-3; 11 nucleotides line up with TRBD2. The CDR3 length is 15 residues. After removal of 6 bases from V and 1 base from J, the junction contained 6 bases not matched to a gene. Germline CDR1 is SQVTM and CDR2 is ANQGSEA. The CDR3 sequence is CSVQTSGRGTDTQYF. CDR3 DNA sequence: TGCAGCGTCCAAACTAGCGGGAGAGGCACAGATACGCAGTATTTT.

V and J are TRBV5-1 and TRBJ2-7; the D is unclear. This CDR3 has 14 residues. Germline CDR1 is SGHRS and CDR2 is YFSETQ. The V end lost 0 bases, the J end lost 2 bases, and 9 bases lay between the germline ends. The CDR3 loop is CASSLGTVPYEQYF. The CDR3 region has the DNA TGCGCCAGCAGCTTGGGGACGGTCCCCTACGAGCAGTACTTC.

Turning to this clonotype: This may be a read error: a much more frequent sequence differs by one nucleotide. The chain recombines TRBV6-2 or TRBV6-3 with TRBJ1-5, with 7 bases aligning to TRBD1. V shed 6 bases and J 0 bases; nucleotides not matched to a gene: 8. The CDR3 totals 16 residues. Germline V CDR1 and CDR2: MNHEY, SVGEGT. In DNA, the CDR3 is TGTGCCAGCAGGTATGGAAGGGGGCTTAGCAATCAGCCCCAGCATTTT. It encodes CASRYGRGLSNQPQHF.

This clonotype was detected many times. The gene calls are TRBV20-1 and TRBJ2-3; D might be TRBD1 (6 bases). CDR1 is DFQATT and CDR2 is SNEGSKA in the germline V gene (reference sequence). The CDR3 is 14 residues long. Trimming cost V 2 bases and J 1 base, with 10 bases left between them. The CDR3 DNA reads TGCAGTGCTAGACTCCGACAGGGCACAGATACGCAGTATTTT. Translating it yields CSARLRQGTDTQYF.

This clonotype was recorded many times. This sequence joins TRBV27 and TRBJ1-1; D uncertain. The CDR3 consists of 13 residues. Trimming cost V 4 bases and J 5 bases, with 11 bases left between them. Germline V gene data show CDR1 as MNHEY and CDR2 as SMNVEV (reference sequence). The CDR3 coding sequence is TGTGCCAGCAGTTCCGAGGGTCAAACTGAAGCTTTCTTT. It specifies CASSSEGQTEAFF.

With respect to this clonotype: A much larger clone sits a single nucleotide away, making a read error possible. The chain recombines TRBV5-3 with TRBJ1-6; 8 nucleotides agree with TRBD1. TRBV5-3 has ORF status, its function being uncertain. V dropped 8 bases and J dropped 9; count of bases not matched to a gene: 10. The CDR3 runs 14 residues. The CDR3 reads CASSDLDRVSPLHF. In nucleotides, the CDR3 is TGTGCCAGCAGCGATTTGGACAGGGTTTCACCCCTCCACTTT.